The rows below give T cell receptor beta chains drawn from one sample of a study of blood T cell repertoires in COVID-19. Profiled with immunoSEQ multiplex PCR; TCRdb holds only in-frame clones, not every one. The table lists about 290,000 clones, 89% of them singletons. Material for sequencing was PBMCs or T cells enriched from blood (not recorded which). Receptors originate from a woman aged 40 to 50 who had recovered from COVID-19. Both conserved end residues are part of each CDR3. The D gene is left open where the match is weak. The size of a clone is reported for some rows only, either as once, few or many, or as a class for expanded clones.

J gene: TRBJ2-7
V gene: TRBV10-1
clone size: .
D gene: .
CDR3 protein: CASSEPGYEQYF
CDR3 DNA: TGCGCCAGCAGTGAGCCAGGGTACGAGCAGTACTTC

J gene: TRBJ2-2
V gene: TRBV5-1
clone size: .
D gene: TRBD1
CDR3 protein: CASGTGAVGELFF
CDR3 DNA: TGCGCCAGCGGTACAGGGGCAGTCGGGGAGCTGTTTTTT

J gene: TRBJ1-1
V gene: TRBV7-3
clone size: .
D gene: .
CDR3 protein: CASSAHGWGANTEAFF
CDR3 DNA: TGTGCCAGCAGCGCACACGGGTGGGGAGCCAACACTGAAGCTTTCTTT

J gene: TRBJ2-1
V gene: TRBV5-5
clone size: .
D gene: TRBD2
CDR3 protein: CASSARLASLRHEQFF
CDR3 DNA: TGTGCCAGCAGCGCTAGACTAGCGTCATTACGCCATGAGCAGTTCTTC

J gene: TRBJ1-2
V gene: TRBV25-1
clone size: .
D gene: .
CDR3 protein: CASSEFGRGYGYTF
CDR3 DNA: TGTGCCAGCAGTGAATTTGGCAGGGGATATGGCTACACCTTC

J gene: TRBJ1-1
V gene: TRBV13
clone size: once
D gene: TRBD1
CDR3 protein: CASSPRQGDAEAFF
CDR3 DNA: TGTGCCAGCAGCCCAAGACAGGGGGACGCTGAAGCTTTCTTT

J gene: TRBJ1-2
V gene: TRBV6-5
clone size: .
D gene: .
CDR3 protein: CASTTRGSDGYTF
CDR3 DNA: TGTGCCAGCACCACACGGGGTAGCGATGGCTACACCTTC

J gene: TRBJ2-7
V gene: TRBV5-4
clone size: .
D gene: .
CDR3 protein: CASSFRAGSYEQYF
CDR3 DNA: TGTGCCAGCAGCTTCCGAGCGGGTTCCTACGAGCAGTACTTC

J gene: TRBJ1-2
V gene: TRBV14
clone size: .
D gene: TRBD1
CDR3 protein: CASSTNRDSYGYTF
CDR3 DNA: TGTGCCAGCAGCACCAACCGGGACAGCTATGGCTACACCTTC

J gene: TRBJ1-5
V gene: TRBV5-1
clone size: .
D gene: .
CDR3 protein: CASSLGPGDTNQPQHF
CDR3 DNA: TGCGCCAGCAGCTTGGGGCCCGGGGACACCAATCAGCCCCAGCATTTT

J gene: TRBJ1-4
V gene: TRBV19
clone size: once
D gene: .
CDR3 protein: CASSDWGRSPEEKLFF
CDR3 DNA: TGTGCCAGTAGTGATTGGGGGCGGTCCCCTGAGGAAAAACTGTTTTTT

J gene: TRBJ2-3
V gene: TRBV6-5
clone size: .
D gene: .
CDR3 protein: CASSPVGGSTDTQYF
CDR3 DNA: TGTGCCAGCAGTCCCGTGGGGGGTAGCACAGATACGCAGTATTTT

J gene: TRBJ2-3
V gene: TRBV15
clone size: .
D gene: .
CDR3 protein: CATSFSRGTDTQYF
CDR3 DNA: TGTGCCACCAGCTTTAGCCGTGGAACAGATACGCAGTATTTT

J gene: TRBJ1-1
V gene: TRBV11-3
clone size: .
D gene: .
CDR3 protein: CASSSEVSEAFF
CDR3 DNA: TGTGCCAGCAGCTCAGAAGTGAGTGAAGCTTTCTTT

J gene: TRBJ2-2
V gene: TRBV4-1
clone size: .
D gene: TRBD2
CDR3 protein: CASSQAGGGVPGELFF
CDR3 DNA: TGCGCCAGCAGCCAAGCGGGCGGGGGGGTACCCGGGGAGCTGTTTTTT

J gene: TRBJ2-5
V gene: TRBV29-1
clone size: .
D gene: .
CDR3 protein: CSAPQGVGFQETQYF
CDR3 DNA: TGCAGCGCCCCACAGGGTGTCGGGTTTCAAGAGACCCAGTACTTC

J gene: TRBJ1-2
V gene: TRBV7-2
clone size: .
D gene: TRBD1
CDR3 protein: CASSLRTGANYGYTF
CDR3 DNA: TGTGCCAGCAGCTTACGGACAGGAGCTAACTATGGCTACACCTTC

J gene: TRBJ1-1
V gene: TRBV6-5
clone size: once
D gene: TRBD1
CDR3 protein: CASRVDRAENTEAFF
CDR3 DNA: TGTGCCAGCAGGGTTGACAGGGCCGAGAACACTGAAGCTTTCTTT

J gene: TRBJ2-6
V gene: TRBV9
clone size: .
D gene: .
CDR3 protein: CASARGSGANVLTF
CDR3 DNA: TGTGCCAGCGCCCGGGGATCTGGGGCCAACGTCCTGACTTTC

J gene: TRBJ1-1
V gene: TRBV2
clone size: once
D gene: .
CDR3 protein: CASSGYREAFF
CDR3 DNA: TGTGCCAGCAGTGGTTACAGAGAAGCTTTCTTT